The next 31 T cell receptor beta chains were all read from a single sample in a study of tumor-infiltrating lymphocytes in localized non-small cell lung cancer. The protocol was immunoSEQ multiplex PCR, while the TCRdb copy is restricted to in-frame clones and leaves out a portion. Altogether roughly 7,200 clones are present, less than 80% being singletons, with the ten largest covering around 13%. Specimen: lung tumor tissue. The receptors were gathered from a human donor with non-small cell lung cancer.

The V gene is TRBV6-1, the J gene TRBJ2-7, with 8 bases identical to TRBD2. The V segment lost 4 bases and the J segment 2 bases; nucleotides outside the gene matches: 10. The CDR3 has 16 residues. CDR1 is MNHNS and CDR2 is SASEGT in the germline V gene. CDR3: CASSGNREGGTYEQYF. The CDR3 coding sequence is TGTGCCAGCAGTGGGAATCGGGAGGGAGGAACCTACGAGCAGTACTTC.

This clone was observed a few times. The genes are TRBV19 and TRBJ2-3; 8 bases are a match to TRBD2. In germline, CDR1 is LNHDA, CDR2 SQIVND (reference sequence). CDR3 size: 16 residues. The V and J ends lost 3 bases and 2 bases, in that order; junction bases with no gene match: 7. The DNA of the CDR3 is TGTGCCAGTAGTATTCGGGTAGCGGGATCCACAGATACGCAGTATTTT. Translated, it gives CASSIRVAGSTDTQYF.

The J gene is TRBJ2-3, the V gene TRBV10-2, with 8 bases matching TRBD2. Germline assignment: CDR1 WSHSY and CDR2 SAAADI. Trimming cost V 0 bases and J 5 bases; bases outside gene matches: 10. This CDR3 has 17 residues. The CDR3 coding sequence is TGCGCCAGCAGTGAGTCGAGAACGGGGGGGCCCGGAGATACGCAGTATTTT. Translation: CASSESRTGGPGDTQYF.

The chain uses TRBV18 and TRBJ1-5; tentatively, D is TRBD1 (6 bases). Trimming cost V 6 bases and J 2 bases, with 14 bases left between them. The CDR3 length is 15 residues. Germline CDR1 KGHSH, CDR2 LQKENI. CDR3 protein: CASSVEGVGNQPQHF. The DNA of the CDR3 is TGTGCCAGCTCCGTGGAGGGGGTTGGCAATCAGCCCCAGCATTTT.

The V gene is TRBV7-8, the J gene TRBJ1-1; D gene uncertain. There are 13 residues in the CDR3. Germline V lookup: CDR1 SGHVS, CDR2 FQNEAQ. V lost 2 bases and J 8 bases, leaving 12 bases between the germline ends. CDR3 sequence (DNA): TGTGCCAGCAGCTTACGTTTGAGGGAGGAAGCTTTCTTT. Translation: CASSLRLREEAFF.

The CDR3 DNA follows: TGCGCCAGCAGCGTGGACAGGGGGGATCAGCCCCAGCATTTT. Its protein is CASSVDRGDQPQHF. The chain joins TRBV5-1 to TRBJ1-5; 10 positions match TRBD1. V shed 4 bases, J shed 5 bases, and the junction held 3 bases outside the gene matches. This CDR3 has 14 amino acids. CDR1 and CDR2 (germline): SGHRS, YFSETQ.

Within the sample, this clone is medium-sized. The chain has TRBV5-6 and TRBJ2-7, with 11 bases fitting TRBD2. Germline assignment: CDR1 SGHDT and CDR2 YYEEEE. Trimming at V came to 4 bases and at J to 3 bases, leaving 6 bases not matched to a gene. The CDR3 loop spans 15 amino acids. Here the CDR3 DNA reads TGTGCCAGCAGCAGGGGACTAGCGGTAAACTACGAGCAGTACTTC. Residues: CASSRGLAVNYEQYF.

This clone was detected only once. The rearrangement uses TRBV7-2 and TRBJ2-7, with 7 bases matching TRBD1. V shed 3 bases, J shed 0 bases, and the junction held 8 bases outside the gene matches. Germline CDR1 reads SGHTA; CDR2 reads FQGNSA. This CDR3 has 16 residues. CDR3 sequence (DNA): TGTGCCAGCAGCTTGGACTCGGGACAGATCTCCTACGAGCAGTACTTC. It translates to CASSLDSGQISYEQYF.

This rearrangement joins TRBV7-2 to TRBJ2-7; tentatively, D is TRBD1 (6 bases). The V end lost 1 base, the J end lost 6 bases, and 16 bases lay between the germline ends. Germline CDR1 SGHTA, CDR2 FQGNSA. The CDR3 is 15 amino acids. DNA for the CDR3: TGTGCCAGCAGCTTAGTGGCAGGGGTTATTGGCGAGCAGTACTTC. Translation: CASSLVAGVIGEQYF.

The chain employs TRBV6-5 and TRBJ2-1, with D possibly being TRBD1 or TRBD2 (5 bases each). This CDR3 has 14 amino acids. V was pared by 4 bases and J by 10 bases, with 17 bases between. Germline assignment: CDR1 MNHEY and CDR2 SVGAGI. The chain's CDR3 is CASSFPERRTEQFF. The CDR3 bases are TGTGCCAGCAGTTTTCCCGAAAGGAGGACAGAGCAGTTCTTC.

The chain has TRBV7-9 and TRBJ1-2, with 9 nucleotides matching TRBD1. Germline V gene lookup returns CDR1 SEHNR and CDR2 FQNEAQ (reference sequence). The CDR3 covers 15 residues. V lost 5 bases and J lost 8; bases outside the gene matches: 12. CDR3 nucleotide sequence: TGTGCCAGCAGCCGAGAACTTGACAGGGGGGAGGGCTACACCTTC. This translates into CASSRELDRGEGYTF.

CDR3 in DNA: TGTGCCAGCTCACCACCGAAGGGCAGGGACACTGAAGCTTTCTTT. As protein: CASSPPKGRDTEAFF. This chain links TRBV18 with TRBJ1-1; D may be TRBD1 (5 bases). CDR1 is KGHSH, CDR2 LQKENI, per germline. Deletions cut 0 bases from V and 3 bases from J, with 11 bases between. This CDR3 has 15 amino acids.

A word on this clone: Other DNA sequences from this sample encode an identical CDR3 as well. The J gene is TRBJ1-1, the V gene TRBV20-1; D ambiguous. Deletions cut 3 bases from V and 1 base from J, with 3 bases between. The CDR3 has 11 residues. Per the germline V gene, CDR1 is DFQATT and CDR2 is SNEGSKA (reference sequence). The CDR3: CSASGNTEAFF. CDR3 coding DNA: TGCAGTGCTAGCGGGAACACTGAAGCTTTCTTT.

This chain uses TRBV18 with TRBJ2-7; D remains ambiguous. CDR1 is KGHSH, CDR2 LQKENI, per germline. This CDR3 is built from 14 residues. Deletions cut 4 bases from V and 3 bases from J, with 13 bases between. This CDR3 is CASSRETDDYEQYF. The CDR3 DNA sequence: TGTGCCAGCTCACGAGAGACCGACGACTACGAGCAGTACTTC.

CDR3 bases: TGTGCCAGCAGCCGCCCCTCGACTAGCGGGGGTTACGAGCAGTACTTC. This encodes CASSRPSTSGGYEQYF. The rearrangement uses TRBV7-9 and TRBJ2-7; the match to TRBD2 covers 12 bases. Germline loops: CDR1 SEHNR, CDR2 FQNEAQ (reference sequence). Germline trimming cut 5 bases from V and 4 bases from J; bases unmatched to any gene: 9. The CDR3 is 16 amino acids.

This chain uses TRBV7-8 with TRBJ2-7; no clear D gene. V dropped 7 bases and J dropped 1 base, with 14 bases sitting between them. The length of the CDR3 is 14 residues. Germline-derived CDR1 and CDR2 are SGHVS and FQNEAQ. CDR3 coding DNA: TGTGCCAGCACCCGGACGGAGCTATCCTACGAGCAGTACTTC. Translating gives CASTRTELSYEQYF.

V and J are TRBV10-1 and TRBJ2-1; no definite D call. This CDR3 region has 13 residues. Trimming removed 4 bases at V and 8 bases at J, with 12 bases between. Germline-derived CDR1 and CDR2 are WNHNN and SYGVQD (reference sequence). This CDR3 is CASSGGFPDEQFF. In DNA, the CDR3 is TGCGCCAGCAGTGGAGGTTTTCCCGATGAGCAGTTCTTC.

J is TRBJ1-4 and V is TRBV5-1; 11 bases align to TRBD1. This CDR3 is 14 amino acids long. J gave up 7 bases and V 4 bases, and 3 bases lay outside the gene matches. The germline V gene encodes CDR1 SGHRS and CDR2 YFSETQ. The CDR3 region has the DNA TGCGCCAGCAGCCGGACAGGGGGCAGTGAAAAACTGTTTTTT. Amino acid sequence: CASSRTGGSEKLFF.

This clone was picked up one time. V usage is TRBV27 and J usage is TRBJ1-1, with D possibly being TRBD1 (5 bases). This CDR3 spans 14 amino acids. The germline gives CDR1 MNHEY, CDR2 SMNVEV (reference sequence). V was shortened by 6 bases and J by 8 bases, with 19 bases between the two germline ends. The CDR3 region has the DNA TGTGCCAGCAGCCCCTCGGGACGTGGGACCGAAGCTTTCTTT. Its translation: CASSPSGRGTEAFF.

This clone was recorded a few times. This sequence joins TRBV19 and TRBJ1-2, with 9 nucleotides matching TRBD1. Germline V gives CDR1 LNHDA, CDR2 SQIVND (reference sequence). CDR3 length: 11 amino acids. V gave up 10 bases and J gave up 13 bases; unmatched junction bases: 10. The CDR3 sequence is CATQDRGPLTF. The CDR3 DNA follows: TGTGCCACACAGGACAGGGGACCTCTCACCTTC.

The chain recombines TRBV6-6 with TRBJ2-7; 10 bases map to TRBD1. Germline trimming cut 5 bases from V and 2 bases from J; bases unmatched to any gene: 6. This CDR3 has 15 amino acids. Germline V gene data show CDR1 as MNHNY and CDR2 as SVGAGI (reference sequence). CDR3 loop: CASSDHDRGPYEQYF. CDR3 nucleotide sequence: TGTGCCAGCAGTGACCACGACAGGGGGCCCTACGAGCAGTACTTC.

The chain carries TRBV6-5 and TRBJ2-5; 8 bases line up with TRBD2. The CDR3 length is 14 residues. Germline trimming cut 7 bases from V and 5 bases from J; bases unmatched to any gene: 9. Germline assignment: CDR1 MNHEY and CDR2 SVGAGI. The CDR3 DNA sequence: TGTGCCAGCACCCCGGGTCGGGGGGGGGAGACCCAGTACTTC. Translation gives CASTPGRGGETQYF.

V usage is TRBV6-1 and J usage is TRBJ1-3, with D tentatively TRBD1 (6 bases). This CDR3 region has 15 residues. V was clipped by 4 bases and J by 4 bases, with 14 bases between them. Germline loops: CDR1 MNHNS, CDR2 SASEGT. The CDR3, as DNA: TGTGCCAGCAGTGTCATCAGGGGACTAGGAAACACCATATATTTT. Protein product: CASSVIRGLGNTIYF.

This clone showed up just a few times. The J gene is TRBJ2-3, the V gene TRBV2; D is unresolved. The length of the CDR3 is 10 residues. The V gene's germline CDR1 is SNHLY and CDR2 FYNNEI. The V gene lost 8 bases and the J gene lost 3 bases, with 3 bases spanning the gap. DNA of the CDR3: TGTGCCAGCGGGACAGATACGCAGTATTTT. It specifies CASGTDTQYF.

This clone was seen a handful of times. The CDR3 sequence is CASSHPKSGGFYNEQFF. The CDR3, as DNA: TGTGCCAGCAGCCACCCCAAGAGCGGGGGCTTCTACAATGAGCAGTTCTTC. The gene calls are TRBV11-3 and TRBJ2-1, with 8 bases aligning to TRBD2. Germline V gives CDR1 SGHNT, CDR2 YENEEA. The V and J ends lost 5 bases and 3 bases, in that order; junction bases with no gene match: 12. This CDR3 is 17 amino acids long. The full variable domain, with the rest looked up from reference TRBV11-3 and TRBJ2-1, is EAGVVQSPRYKIIEKKQPVAFWCNPISGHNTLYWYLQNLGQGPELLIRYENEEAVDDSQLPKDRFSAERLKGVDSTLKIQPAELGDSAVYLCASSHPKSGGFYNEQFFGPGTRLTVL.

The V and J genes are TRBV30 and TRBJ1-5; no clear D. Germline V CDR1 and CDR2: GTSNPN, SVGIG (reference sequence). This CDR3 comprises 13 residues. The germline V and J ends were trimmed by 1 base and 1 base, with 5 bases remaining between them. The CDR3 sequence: CAWSARSNQPQHF. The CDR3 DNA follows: TGTGCCTGGAGTGCGAGGAGCAATCAGCCCCAGCATTTT.

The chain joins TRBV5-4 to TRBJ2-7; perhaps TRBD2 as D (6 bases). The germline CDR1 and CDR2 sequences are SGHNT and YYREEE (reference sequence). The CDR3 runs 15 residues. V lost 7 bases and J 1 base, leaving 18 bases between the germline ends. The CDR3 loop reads CASGDFGSPSYEQYF. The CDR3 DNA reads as TGTGCCAGCGGGGATTTCGGGAGCCCGTCCTACGAGCAGTACTTC.

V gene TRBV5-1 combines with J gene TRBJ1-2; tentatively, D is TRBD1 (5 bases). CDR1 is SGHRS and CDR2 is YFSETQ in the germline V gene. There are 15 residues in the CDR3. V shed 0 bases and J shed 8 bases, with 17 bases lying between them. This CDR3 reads CASSLEAGFLLGYTF. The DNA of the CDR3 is TGCGCCAGCAGCTTGGAGGCAGGGTTTCTTTTGGGCTACACCTTC.

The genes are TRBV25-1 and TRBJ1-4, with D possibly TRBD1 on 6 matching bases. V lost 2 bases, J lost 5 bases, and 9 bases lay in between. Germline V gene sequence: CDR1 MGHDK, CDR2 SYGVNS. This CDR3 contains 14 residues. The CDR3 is CASSEGGPNEKLFF. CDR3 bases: TGTGCCAGCAGTGAAGGGGGCCCGAATGAAAAACTGTTTTTT.

CDR3 loop: CSVAGQSASEQYF. The CDR3 region has the DNA TGCAGCGTTGCGGGACAGTCCGCTTCCGAGCAGTACTTC. The gene calls are TRBV29-1 and TRBJ2-7; 7 bases match TRBD1. Germline CDR1 SQVTM, CDR2 ANQGSEA. This CDR3 is built from 13 residues. V was pared by 4 bases and J by 6 bases, with 9 bases of the junction left unmatched.

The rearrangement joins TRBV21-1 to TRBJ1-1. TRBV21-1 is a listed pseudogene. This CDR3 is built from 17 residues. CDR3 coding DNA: TGTGCCAGCAGCAATTTGGCAGGACCTCATCTTTTCACTGAAGCTTTCTTT. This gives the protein CASSNLAGPHLFTEAFF.